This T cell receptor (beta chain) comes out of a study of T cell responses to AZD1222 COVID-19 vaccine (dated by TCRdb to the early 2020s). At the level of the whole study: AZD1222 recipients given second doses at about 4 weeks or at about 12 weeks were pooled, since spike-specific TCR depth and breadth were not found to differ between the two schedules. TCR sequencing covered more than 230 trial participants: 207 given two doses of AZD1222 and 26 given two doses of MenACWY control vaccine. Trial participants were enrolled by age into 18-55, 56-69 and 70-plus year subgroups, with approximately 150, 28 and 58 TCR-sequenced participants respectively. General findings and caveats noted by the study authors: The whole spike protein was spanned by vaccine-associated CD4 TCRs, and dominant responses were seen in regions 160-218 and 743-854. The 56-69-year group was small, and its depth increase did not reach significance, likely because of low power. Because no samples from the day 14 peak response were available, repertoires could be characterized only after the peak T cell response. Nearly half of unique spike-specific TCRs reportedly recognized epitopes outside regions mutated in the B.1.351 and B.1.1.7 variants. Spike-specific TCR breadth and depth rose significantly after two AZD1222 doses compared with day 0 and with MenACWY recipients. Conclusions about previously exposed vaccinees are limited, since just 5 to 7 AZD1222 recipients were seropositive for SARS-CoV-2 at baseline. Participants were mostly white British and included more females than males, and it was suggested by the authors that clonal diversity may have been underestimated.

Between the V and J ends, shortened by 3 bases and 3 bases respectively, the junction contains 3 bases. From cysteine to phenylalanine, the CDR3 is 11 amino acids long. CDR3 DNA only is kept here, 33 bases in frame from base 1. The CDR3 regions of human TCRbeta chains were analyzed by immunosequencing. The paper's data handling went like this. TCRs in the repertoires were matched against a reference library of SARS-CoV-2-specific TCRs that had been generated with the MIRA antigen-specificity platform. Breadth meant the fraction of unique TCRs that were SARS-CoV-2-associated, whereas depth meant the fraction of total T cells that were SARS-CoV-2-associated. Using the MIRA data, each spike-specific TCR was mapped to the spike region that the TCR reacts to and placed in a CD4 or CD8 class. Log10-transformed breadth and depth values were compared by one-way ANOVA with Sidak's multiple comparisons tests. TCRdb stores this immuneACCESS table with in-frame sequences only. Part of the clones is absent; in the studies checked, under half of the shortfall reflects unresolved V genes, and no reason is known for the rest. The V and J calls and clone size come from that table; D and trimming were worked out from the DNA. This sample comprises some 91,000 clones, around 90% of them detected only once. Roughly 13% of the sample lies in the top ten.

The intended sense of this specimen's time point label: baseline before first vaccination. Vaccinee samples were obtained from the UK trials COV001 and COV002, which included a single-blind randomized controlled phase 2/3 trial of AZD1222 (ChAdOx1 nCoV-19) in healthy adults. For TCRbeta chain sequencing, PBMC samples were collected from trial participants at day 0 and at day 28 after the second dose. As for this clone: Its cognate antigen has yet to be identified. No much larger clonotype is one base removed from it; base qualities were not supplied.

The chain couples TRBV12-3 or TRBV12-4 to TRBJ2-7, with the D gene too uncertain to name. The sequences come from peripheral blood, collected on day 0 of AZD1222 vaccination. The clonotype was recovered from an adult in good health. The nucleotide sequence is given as TGTGCCAGCAGTTTTGACTACGAGCAGTACTTC. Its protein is CASSFDYEQYF.